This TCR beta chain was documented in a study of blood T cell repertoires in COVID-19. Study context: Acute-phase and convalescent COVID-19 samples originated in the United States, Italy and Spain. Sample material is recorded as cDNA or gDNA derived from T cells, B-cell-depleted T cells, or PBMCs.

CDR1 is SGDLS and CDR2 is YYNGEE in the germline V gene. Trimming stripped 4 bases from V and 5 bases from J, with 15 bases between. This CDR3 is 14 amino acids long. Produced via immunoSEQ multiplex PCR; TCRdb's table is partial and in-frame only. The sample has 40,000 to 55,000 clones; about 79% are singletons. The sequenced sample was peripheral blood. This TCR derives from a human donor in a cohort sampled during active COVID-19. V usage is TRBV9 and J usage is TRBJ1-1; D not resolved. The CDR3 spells CASSPRPGWTEAFF. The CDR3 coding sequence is TGTGCCAGCAGCCCCCGGCCGGGATGGACTGAAGCTTTCTTT.